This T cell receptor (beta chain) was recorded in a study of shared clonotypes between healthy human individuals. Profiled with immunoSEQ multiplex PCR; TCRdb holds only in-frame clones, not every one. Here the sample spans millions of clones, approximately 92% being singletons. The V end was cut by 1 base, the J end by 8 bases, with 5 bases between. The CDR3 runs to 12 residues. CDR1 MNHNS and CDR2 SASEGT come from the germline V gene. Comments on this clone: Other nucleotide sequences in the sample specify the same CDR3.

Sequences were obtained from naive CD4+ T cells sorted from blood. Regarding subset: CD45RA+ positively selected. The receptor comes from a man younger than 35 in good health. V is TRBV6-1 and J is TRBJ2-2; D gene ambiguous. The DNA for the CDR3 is TGTGCCAGCAGTGAAGGATTGGGGGAGCTGTTTTTT. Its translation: CASSEGLGELFF.